The clone carrying this T cell receptor (beta chain) was observed once. V was pared by 0 bases and J by 4 bases, with 5 bases of the junction left unmatched. Germline V gene data show CDR1 as SGHRS and CDR2 as YFSETQ. CDR3 size: 15 residues. This specimen comes from a study of blood T cell repertoires in COVID-19. Study-wide context: There were acute and convalescent COVID-19 samples, and they came from the United States, Italy and Spain.

The age range of participants was about 18 to 89 years, with residence in fewer than 25 US areas. Two negative PCRs, clearance, or symptom resolution characterized the recovered Cohort 3 donors. Per the original methods: Estimates of nucleated cell counts were drawn from the amplification of reference gene primers. Libraries were prepared by immunoSEQ multiplex PCR; TCRdb keeps only in-frame clonotypes and omits some of them. V and J calls and clone size are given by that table; D and trimming were obtained from the DNA. The data hold 290,000 or so clones, with about nine tenths observed a single time.

Sequencing input: PBMCs or T cells enriched from blood (not recorded which). This clonotype originated in a woman between 25 and 40 years old who had recovered from COVID-19. The chain employs TRBV5-1 and TRBJ1-1; 8 bases fit TRBD1. The CDR3 protein is CASSLEAGGFTEAFF. DNA for the CDR3: TGCGCCAGCAGCTTGGAAGCAGGGGGCTTCACTGAAGCTTTCTTT.